The TCR beta chain described here comes from a study of blood T cell repertoires in COVID-19. Study-wide background: Italy, Spain and the United States were the sources of the convalescent and acute COVID-19 samples. In each case, the material was cDNA or gDNA derived from T cells, B-cell-depleted T cells, or PBMCs.

TCRdb's copy holds only in-frame clones and misses some; the assay was immunoSEQ multiplex PCR. This sample has around 120,000 clones, with 65% to 80% found just once. The germline CDR1 and CDR2 sequences are SEHNR and FQNEAQ (reference sequence). V gave up 5 bases and J gave up 7 bases; unmatched junction bases: 3. This CDR3 region has 12 residues. The chain recombines TRBV7-9 with TRBJ1-2, with 8 bases identical to TRBD1. The sequence derives from a man aged 45-65 years with acute or convalescent COVID-19. Sequencing was done on a sample of peripheral blood. CDR3 amino acids: CASSPDRVGYTF. In nucleotides, the CDR3 is TGTGCCAGCAGCCCGGACAGGGTTGGCTACACCTTC.